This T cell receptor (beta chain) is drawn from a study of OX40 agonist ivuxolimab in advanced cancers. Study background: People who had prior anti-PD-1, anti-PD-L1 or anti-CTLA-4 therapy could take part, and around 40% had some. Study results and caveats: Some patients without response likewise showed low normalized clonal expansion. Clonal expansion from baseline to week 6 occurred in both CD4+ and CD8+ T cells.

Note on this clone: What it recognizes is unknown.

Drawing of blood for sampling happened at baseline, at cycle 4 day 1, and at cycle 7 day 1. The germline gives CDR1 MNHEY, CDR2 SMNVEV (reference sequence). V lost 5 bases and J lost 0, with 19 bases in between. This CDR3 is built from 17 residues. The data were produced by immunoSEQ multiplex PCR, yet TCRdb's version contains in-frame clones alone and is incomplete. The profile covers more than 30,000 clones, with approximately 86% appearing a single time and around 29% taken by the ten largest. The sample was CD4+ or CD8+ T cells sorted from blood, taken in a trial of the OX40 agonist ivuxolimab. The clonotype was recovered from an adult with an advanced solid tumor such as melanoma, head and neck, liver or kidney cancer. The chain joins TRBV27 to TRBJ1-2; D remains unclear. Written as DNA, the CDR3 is TGTGCCAGCAGTGTTCAGTCTGCGGGTGGGTCTAACTATGGCTACACCTTC. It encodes CASSVQSAGGSNYGYTF.